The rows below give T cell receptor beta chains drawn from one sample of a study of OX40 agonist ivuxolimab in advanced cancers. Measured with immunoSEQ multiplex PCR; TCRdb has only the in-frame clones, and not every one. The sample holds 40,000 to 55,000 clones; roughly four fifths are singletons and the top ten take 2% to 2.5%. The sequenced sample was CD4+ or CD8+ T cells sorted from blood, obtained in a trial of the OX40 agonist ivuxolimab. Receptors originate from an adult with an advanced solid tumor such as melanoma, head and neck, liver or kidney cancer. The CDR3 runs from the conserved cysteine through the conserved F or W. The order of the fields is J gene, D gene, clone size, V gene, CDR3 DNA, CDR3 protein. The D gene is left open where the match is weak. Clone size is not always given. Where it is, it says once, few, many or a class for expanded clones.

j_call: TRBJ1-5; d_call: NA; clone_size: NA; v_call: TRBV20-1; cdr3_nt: TGCGGGGCAGGGCAGCCCCAGCATTTT; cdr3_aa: CGAGQPQHF
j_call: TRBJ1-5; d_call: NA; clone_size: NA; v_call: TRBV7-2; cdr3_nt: TGTGCCAGCAGCCTAGATAGGATTAGCAATCAGCCCCAGCATTTT; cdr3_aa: CASSLDRISNQPQHF
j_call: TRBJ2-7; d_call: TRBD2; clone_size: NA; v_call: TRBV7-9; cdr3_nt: TGTGCCAGCAGCTCTAGCGGGAGCTCCTACGAGCAGTACTTC; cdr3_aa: CASSSSGSSYEQYF
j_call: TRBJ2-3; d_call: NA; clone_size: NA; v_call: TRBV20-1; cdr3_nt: TGCAGTGCCTACACAGATACGCAGTATTTT; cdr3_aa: CSAYTDTQYF
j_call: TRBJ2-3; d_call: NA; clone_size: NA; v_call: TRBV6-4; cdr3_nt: TGTGCCAGCAGTGACGTGATCGGGAATACGCAGTATTTT; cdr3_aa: CASSDVIGNTQYF
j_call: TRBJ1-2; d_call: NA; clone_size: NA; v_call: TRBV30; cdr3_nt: TGTGCCTGGAGTTTCCAGGGTATCTATGGCTACACCTTC; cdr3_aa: CAWSFQGIYGYTF
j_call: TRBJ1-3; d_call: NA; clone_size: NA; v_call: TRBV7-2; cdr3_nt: TGTGCCAGCAGTCCTTCAGGTCAAAGAAACACCATATATTTT; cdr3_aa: CASSPSGQRNTIYF
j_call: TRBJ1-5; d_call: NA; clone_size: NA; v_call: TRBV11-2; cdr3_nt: TGTGCCAGCAGCTTACAGGGGTTAGGCAATCAGCCCCAGCATTTT; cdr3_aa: CASSLQGLGNQPQHF
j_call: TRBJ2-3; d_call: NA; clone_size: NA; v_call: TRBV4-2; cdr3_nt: TGTGCCAGCAGCCAAGAGTTAGGCTTAGGAACAGATACGCAGTATTTT; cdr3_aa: CASSQELGLGTDTQYF
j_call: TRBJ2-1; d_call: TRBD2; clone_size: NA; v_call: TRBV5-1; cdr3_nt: TGCGCCAGCAGCCCGAGCGGGGTAGTTGGGAATGAGCAGTTCTTC; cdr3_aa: CASSPSGVVGNEQFF
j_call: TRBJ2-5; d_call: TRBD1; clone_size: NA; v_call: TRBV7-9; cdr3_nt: TGTGCCAGCAGCTTAGGGGACAGGGAAAGGGGAGAGACCCAGTACTTC; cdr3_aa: CASSLGDRERGETQYF
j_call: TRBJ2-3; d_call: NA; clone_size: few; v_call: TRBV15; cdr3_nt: TGTGCCACCAGCAGTGGTGACCGAGGGGGCACAGATACGCAGTATTTT; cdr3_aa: CATSSGDRGGTDTQYF
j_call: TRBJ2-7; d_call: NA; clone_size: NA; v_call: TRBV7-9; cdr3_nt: TGTGCCAGCAGCGCTTATCGGGGCGAGCAGTACTTC; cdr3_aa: CASSAYRGEQYF
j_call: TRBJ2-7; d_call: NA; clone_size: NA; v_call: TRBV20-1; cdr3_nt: TGCAGTGCCGCCCCCTACGAGCAGTACTTC; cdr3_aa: CSAAPYEQYF
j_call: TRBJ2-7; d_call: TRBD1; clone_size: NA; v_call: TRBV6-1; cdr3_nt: TGTGCCAGCAGGGACAGGCTCTCCTACGAGCAGTACTTC; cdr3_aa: CASRDRLSYEQYF
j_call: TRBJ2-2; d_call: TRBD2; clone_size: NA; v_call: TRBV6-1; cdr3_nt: TGTGCCAGCACAGTAGCGGGAGCTGCCGGGGAGCTGTTTTTT; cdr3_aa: CASTVAGAAGELFF
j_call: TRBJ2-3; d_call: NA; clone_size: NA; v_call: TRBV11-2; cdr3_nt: TGTGCCAGCAGCGGCAGCGTAGCTCTAGACACAGATACGCAGTATTTT; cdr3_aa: CASSGSVALDTDTQYF
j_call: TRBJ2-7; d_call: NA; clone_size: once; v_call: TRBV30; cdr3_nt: TGTGCCTTAGGCGGTACCTACGAGCAGTACTTC; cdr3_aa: CALGGTYEQYF
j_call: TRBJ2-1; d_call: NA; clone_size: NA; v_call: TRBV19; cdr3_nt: TGTGCCAGTAGTATCTCCCCGCCGGGGAGCTACAATGAGCAGTTCTTC; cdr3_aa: CASSISPPGSYNEQFF
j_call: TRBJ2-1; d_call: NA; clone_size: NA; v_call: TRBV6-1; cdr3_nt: TGTGCCAGCAGTGAAGCAATGAATGAGCAGTTCTTC; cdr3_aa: CASSEAMNEQFF
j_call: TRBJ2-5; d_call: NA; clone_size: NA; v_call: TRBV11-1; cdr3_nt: TGTGCCAGCAGCTTAGCCTCGGAGACCCAGTACTTC; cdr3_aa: CASSLASETQYF
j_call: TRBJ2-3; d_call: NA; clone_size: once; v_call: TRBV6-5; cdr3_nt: TGTGCCAGCAGTTACTCGATAGAGGATACGCAGTATTTT; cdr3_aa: CASSYSIEDTQYF